These 24 T cell receptor beta chains were all obtained from the same sample, sequenced in a study of blood T cell repertoires in COVID-19 (dated by TCRdb to between 2020 and 2021). The library came from the immunoSEQ multiplex PCR assay. TCRdb carries this immuneACCESS record with in-frame sequences only. Its versions omit some clonotypes, under half of them owing to an unresolved V gene in the studies checked, with the rest unexplained. This sample is represented by 250,000 to 350,000 clones; about 89% of them were singletons. Approximately 0.84% of the sample is in the top ten clones. Sequencing input: peripheral blood. Source of these receptors: a man aged 25-40 years with acute or convalescent COVID-19.

This clone has more than one count but fewer than ten. The chain uses TRBV19 and TRBJ2-6; D unresolved. CDR3 length: 18 amino acids. The germline CDR1 and CDR2 sequences are LNHDA and SQIVND (reference sequence). V lost 6 bases to trimming and J lost 0 bases, with 18 bases between them. Here the CDR3 reads CASSISGRSGSGANVLTF. CDR3 DNA sequence: TGTGCCAGTAGCATTTCCGGCCGGTCGGGCTCTGGGGCCAACGTCCTGACTTTC.

The table lists this clone with a few counts. V usage is TRBV2 and J usage is TRBJ1-3; TRBD1 matches 9 bases. Unmatched junction bases numbered 11, after V lost 10 bases and J lost 10 bases. The CDR3 runs to 13 residues. Germline V gene data show CDR1 as SNHLY and CDR2 as FYNNEI. CDR3: CATRDRAIGTIYF. The CDR3, as DNA: TGTGCCACGAGGGACAGGGCAATAGGGACCATATATTTT.

The rearrangement uses TRBV10-3 and TRBJ2-1; D is possibly TRBD1 (6 bases). The CDR3 is 15 amino acids. The germline V and J ends were trimmed by 1 base and 5 bases, with 12 bases remaining between them. Per the germline V gene, CDR1 is ENHRY and CDR2 is SYGVKD. This chain's CDR3 is CAISEWGRGDNEQFF. DNA for the CDR3: TGTGCCATCAGTGAGTGGGGGCGTGGGGACAATGAGCAGTTCTTC.

For the CDR3, the DNA is TGTGCCAGCAGTGGAACAGGTGTTTCCCCCGTCTTCGGCTACACCTTC. It yields the protein CASSGTGVSPVFGYTF. This chain links TRBV25-1 with TRBJ1-2, with D perhaps TRBD1 (5 bases). The CDR3 extends over 16 amino acids. Germline CDR1 and CDR2: MGHDK and SYGVNS. Deletions cut 4 bases from V and 8 bases from J, with 23 bases between.

To note about this clone: The junction does not match germline at one end; this may be a read error. The chain is built from TRBV7-7 and TRBJ2-1, with D uncertain. Germline V gene data show CDR1 as SSHAT and CDR2 as FNYEAQ (reference sequence). The CDR3 totals 20 residues. The CDR3 sequence: CASSSTRPPPVGRLTYEQFF. In DNA, the CDR3 is TGTGCTAGCAGCTCAACAAGACCCCCCCCCGTAGGCCGACTTACCTATGAGCAGTTCTTC.

The rearrangement links TRBV11-2 to TRBJ2-3; D ambiguous. The V end was cut by 2 bases, the J end by 2 bases, with 11 bases between. Germline-derived CDR1 and CDR2 are SGHAT and FQNNGV. This CDR3 region has 15 residues. The DNA of the CDR3 is TGTGCCAGCAGCTTAACGACAACGAACACAGATACGCAGTATTTT. Its translation is CASSLTTTNTDTQYF.

This clone was seen a single time. This rearrangement joins TRBV10-1 to TRBJ1-6; 9 nucleotides match TRBD1. This CDR3 comprises 15 residues. The J segment lost 8 bases and the V segment lost 4 bases, leaving 6 bases of the junction unmatched. Germline V lookup: CDR1 WNHNN, CDR2 SYGVQD (reference sequence). The CDR3 here is CASSAGTGRDSPLHF. The CDR3 DNA reads TGCGCCAGCAGTGCCGGGACAGGGAGAGATTCACCCCTCCACTTT.

The V call is TRBV18, the J call TRBJ2-7; D is uncertain. The germline V gene has CDR1 KGHSH and CDR2 LQKENI. The CDR3 is made up of 13 amino acids. Trimming shortened V by 3 bases and J by 3 bases, and 9 bases separated the two germline ends. The DNA of the CDR3 is TGTGCCAGCTCACCCTCGACAATCTACGAGCAGTACTTC. As protein: CASSPSTIYEQYF.

The sample holds one count of this clone. The chain couples TRBV9 to TRBJ2-7; TRBD1 agrees at 7 bases. Losses at the gene ends were 0 bases for V and 5 bases for J; bases not matched to a gene: 8. CDR1 and CDR2 from the germline V gene are SGDLS and YYNGEE. This CDR3 is built from 15 residues. CDR3 sequence reads: CASSVGRGGFDEQYF. For the CDR3, the DNA is TGTGCCAGCAGCGTAGGTAGAGGGGGCTTCGACGAGCAGTACTTC.

V usage is TRBV4-1 and J usage is TRBJ2-5; 9 bases fit TRBD2. J was trimmed by 3 bases and V by 2 bases; bases with no gene match: 4. There are 15 residues in the CDR3. From germline, CDR1 is MGHRA and CDR2 YSYEKL. Here the CDR3 reads CASSQRLAGKETQYF. CDR3 sequence (DNA): TGCGCCAGCAGCCAACGCCTAGCGGGAAAAGAGACCCAGTACTTC.

The chain couples TRBV4-1 to TRBJ1-6, with D unclear. V lost 4 bases and J lost 9, with 13 bases in between. The CDR3 is 14 amino acids. Germline V gene sequence: CDR1 MGHRA, CDR2 YSYEKL. The CDR3 region has the DNA TGCGCCAGCAGCCCCCCGGACGGACTTTCACCCCTCCACTTT. Translated: CASSPPDGLSPLHF.

This chain links TRBV12-3 or TRBV12-4 with TRBJ2-7; D unresolved. The V end lost 3 bases, the J end lost 1 base, and 7 bases lay between the germline ends. This CDR3 contains 13 residues. CDR3 coding DNA: TGTGCCAGCAGTTTGGGCAGGTCCTACGAGCAGTACTTC. Translation gives CASSLGRSYEQYF.

CDR3 DNA sequence: TGTGCCAGCAGCCAAGGGGGCTACTCTGGGGCCAACGTCCTGACTTTC. It encodes CASSQGGYSGANVLTF. This sequence joins TRBV14 and TRBJ2-6; a possible D gene is TRBD1 (5 bases). The CDR3 consists of 16 residues. The V end was cut by 1 base, the J end by 0 bases, with 7 bases between. Germline CDR1 reads SGHDN; CDR2 reads FVKESK.

V gene TRBV5-5 combines with J gene TRBJ1-4; a weak D match, TRBD1 (6 bases). Per the germline V gene, CDR1 is SGHKS and CDR2 is YYEKEE (reference sequence). This CDR3 region has 14 residues. V lost 4 bases and J 3 bases, leaving 10 bases between the germline ends. CDR3 bases: TGTGCCAGCAGCGAACAGGGACCTAATGAAAAACTGTTTTTT. It translates to CASSEQGPNEKLFF.

The chain has TRBV5-1 and TRBJ2-3, with 8 bases identical to TRBD1. The CDR3 sequence is 15 residues long. The V gene end was trimmed by 2 bases and the J gene end by 4 bases; junction bases not matched to a gene: 6. CDR1 and CDR2 from the germline V gene are SGHRS and YFSETQ. CDR3 region: CASSLSPGQADTQYF. DNA for the CDR3: TGCGCCAGCAGCTTAAGCCCGGGACAGGCAGATACGCAGTATTTT.

This clone was seen a single time. The chain has TRBV12-5 and TRBJ1-1, with a possible D match to TRBD1 (6 bases). The V gene's germline CDR1 is LGHNT and CDR2 FRNRAP. Trimming took 7 bases from V and 4 from J, leaving 16 bases between them. CDR3 length: 14 amino acids. The CDR3 region has the DNA TGTGCTAGTGCCCTCACAGGGCTAGCCACTGAAGCTTTCTTT. Translated: CASALTGLATEAFF.

The chain joins TRBV6-1 to TRBJ2-7; D might be TRBD2 (6 bases). Trimming took off 1 base at V and 3 bases at J, with 13 bases between the two ends. CDR1 MNHNS and CDR2 SASEGT come from the germline V gene. The CDR3 contains 15 residues. Here the CDR3 DNA reads TGTGCCAGCAGTGAAGGGGCTAGCGACCTCTACGAGCAGTACTTC. Protein product: CASSEGASDLYEQYF.

In the case of this clone: This CDR3 is also generated by other DNA sequences in the sample. Written as DNA, the CDR3 is TGTGCCAGCAGTCTTTATGGCTACACCTTC. It yields the protein CASSLYGYTF. V usage is TRBV6-5 and J usage is TRBJ1-2; D is undetermined. CDR1 MNHEY and CDR2 SVGAGI come from the germline V gene. Deletions cut 5 bases from V and 5 bases from J, with 3 bases between. There are 10 residues in the CDR3.

The genes are TRBV16 and TRBJ1-3, with D unresolved. The CDR3 is made up of 12 amino acids. The germline gives CDR1 KGHSY, CDR2 FQNENV. The V gene lost 6 bases and the J gene lost 4 bases, with 7 bases spanning the gap. In DNA form, the CDR3 reads TGTGCCAGCAGGCTGACAGGAAACACCATATATTTT. This codes for CASRLTGNTIYF.

This chain connects TRBV2 to TRBJ1-4; D unresolved. Trimming took off 3 bases at V and 4 bases at J, with 9 bases between the two ends. The CDR3 sequence is 14 residues long. CDR1 and CDR2 (germline): SNHLY, FYNNEI. Written as DNA, the CDR3 is TGTGCCAGCAGTGAGGCAGGATTTAATGAAAAACTGTTTTTT. This encodes CASSEAGFNEKLFF.

This clone was detected once. CDR3 protein: CASSAQGTKNSPLHF. CDR3 coding DNA: TGTGCCAGCAGTGCACAGGGTACGAAGAATTCACCCCTCCACTTT. The rearrangement joins TRBV2 to TRBJ1-6, with a possible D match to TRBD1 (6 bases). This CDR3 is 15 amino acids long. Looked up from germline, CDR1 is SNHLY and CDR2 is FYNNEI. Trimming removed 4 bases at V and 7 bases at J, with 14 bases between.

The rearrangement joins TRBV10-1 to TRBJ2-2, with D unclear. Trimming pared 6 bases from V and 1 base from J, leaving 9 bases between. Germline loops: CDR1 WNHNN, CDR2 SYGVQD (reference sequence). The CDR3 length is 14 residues. The CDR3 region has the DNA TGCGCCAGCAGGAGTGCTCTGAACACCGGGGAGCTGTTTTTT. This translates into CASRSALNTGELFF.

In DNA, the CDR3 is TGCGCCAGCAGTGAGGCTAGCGGGCACAATGAGCAGTTCTTC. Encoded protein: CASSEASGHNEQFF. The rearrangement joins TRBV10-1 to TRBJ2-1; 8 bases are a match to TRBD2. The germline V gene encodes CDR1 WNHNN and CDR2 SYGVQD (reference sequence). This CDR3 is 14 amino acids long. The V and J ends lost 2 bases and 5 bases, in that order; junction bases with no gene match: 2.

This chain links TRBV6-6 with TRBJ2-2, with a weak D call TRBD1 (6 bases). V was cut by 5 bases and J by 4 bases, with 14 bases left in between. CDR1 and CDR2 from the germline V gene are MNHNY and SVGAGI (reference sequence). The CDR3 has 15 amino acids. The CDR3 nucleotides are TGTGCCAGCAGTAAATCGGACAGAAGCACCGGGGAGCTGTTTTTT. It is translated as CASSKSDRSTGELFF.